The 26 T cell receptor beta chains reported below all come from one sample, sequenced in a study of blood T cells in healthy people across ages. Through a sample-barcoded 5' primer and a J-beta primer mix, a second PCR was run for roughly 7 to 12 cycles. Via MiXCR, TCRdb re-called the 5' RACE reads, giving one row per CDR3 protein. The sample lists about 700,000 distinct CDR3 sequences, roughly 30% occurring once. Sequenced input: blood. Receptors were obtained from a woman aged 80 or over in good health.

The chain combines TRBV30 with TRBJ1-5; D gene ambiguous. Trimming shortened V by 1 base and J by 5 bases, and 12 bases separated the two germline ends. In germline, CDR1 is GTSNPN, CDR2 SVGIG (reference sequence). This CDR3 has 14 residues. Here the CDR3 DNA reads TGTGCCTGGAGTGAAGGACCGAACGATCAGCCCCAGCATTTT. It translates to CAWSEGPNDQPQHF.

The table lists this clonotype with many counts. The rearrangement uses TRBV7-9 and TRBJ2-3, with D unresolved. Germline CDR1 reads SEHNR; CDR2 reads FQNEAQ (reference sequence). The ends were cut back, 3 bases at V and 2 bases at J, with 12 bases in the middle. This CDR3 is built from 15 residues. CDR3 protein: CASSFRNGLTDTQYF. The CDR3 nucleotides read TGTGCCAGCAGCTTTCGGAACGGCCTCACAGATACGCAGTATTTT.

At least ten counts were recorded for this clonotype. The chain is built from TRBV29-1 and TRBJ1-2; D unclear. The CDR3 has 12 residues. Per the germline V gene, CDR1 is SQVTM and CDR2 is ANQGSEA. V lost 2 bases and J 5 bases, leaving 9 bases between the germline ends. The CDR3 sequence: CSVERQLYGYTF. The CDR3 DNA sequence: TGCAGCGTTGAACGCCAGTTATATGGCTACACCTTC.

This clonotype was detected ten times or more. The rearrangement uses TRBV18 and TRBJ2-5; the match to TRBD1 covers 9 bases. The CDR3 has 13 residues. Looked up from germline, CDR1 is KGHSH and CDR2 is LQKENI. V shed 5 bases, J shed 7 bases, and the junction held 5 bases outside the gene matches. The CDR3 nucleotides read TGTGCCAGCTCATCGGGACAGGGAAGGACCCAGTACTTC. It encodes CASSSGQGRTQYF. The complete variable domain, with remaining parts taken from reference TRBV18 and TRBJ2-5, reads NAGVMQNPRHLVRRRGQEARLRCSPMKGHSHVYWYRQLPEEGLKFMVYLQKENIIDESGMPKERFSAEFPKEGPSILRIQQVVRGDSAAYFCASSSGQGRTQYFGPGTRLLVL.

Ten or more counts support this clonotype. The chain combines TRBV12-3 or TRBV12-4 with TRBJ2-5, with D possibly being TRBD2 (5 bases). The CDR3 contains 13 residues. Trimming pared 8 bases from V and 2 bases from J, leaving 12 bases between. This chain's CDR3 is CASQLRAQETQYF. CDR3 nucleotides: TGTGCCAGCCAATTGAGGGCGCAAGAGACCCAGTACTTC.

This clonotype was detected many times. V gene TRBV7-2 combines with J gene TRBJ2-7, with a tentative D call TRBD2 (6 bases). V was shortened by 5 bases and J by 2 bases, with 13 bases between the two germline ends. This CDR3 comprises 14 residues. Germline V gives CDR1 SGHTA, CDR2 FQGNSA. CDR3 protein: CASSPRPGAYEQYF. In nucleotides, the CDR3 is TGTGCCAGCAGCCCCCGGCCGGGGGCCTACGAGCAGTACTTC.

This clonotype has at least ten counts. V gene TRBV4-3 combines with J gene TRBJ1-2; D is uncertain. The V gene's germline CDR1 is LGHNA and CDR2 YSLEER. With 0 bases removed from V and 4 bases from J, the gap between germline ends came to 9 bases. This CDR3 contains 14 residues. The CDR3 nucleotides are TGCGCCAGCAGCCAAGAAGGGCAGCTCTATGGCTACACCTTC. Its protein product is CASSQEGQLYGYTF.

As DNA, the CDR3 is TGTGCCAGCAGCTTAGTCGGTGGGGGTAATACGCAGTATTTT. Translating gives CASSLVGGGNTQYF. The gene calls are TRBV7-9 and TRBJ2-3; D is perhaps TRBD1 or TRBD2 (5 bases each). Germline CDR1 and CDR2: SEHNR and FQNEAQ (reference sequence). Trimming pared 1 base from V and 7 bases from J, leaving 12 bases between. The CDR3 sequence is 14 residues long.

This clonotype was detected ten times or more. The gene calls are TRBV4-1 and TRBJ2-5; D might be TRBD1 (5 bases). The CDR3 totals 13 residues. The V gene lost 4 bases and the J gene lost 4 bases, with 10 bases spanning the gap. The germline gives CDR1 MGHRA, CDR2 YSYEKL. As DNA, the CDR3 is TGCGCCAGCAGCCCCTCCGACAGAGAGACCCAGTACTTC. Its protein is CASSPSDRETQYF.

This clonotype has just one count. The chain carries TRBV10-2 and TRBJ1-1, with unresolved D. With 0 bases removed from V and 9 bases from J, the gap between germline ends came to 11 bases. The CDR3 is 13 residues long. The germline V gene has CDR1 WSHSY and CDR2 SAAADI. CDR3 sequence: CASSESLGLKAFF. The CDR3 DNA reads as TGCGCCAGCAGTGAGTCACTCGGATTGAAAGCTTTCTTT.

This clonotype was recorded many times. The V gene is TRBV3-1, the J gene TRBJ2-3, with D possibly matching TRBD2 (6 bases). The CDR3 contains 14 residues. Germline V gives CDR1 LGHDT, CDR2 YNNKEL (reference sequence). Trimming shortened V by 4 bases and J by 6 bases, and 14 bases separated the two germline ends. CDR3 sequence (DNA): TGTGCCAGCAGCCCATCGACTAGTAGGGATACGCAGTATTTT. Its protein is CASSPSTSRDTQYF.

In its sample, this clonotype was seen a few times. The gene calls are TRBV7-6 and TRBJ1-4; TRBD1 matches 12 bases. This CDR3 has 18 residues. In germline, CDR1 is SGHVS, CDR2 FNYEAQ. Germline trimming cut 1 base from V and 6 bases from J; bases unmatched to any gene: 9. CDR3 DNA: TGTGCCAGCAGCTTAGATCCGGGACAGGGGGCGCGTTATGAAAAACTGTTTTTT. It is translated as CASSLDPGQGARYEKLFF.

The J gene is TRBJ2-6, the V gene TRBV20-1; D remains unclear. Between the trimmed V and J ends, which lost 3 bases and 3 bases, there was a span of 6 bases. Germline V gene sequence: CDR1 DFQATT, CDR2 SNEGSKA (reference sequence). The CDR3 loop spans 13 amino acids. Here the CDR3 reads CSASSGGANVLTF. The CDR3 DNA is TGCAGTGCTAGTTCAGGTGGGGCCAACGTCCTGACTTTC.

This clonotype was seen many times. This rearrangement joins TRBV12-3 or TRBV12-4 to TRBJ1-6; D unresolved. This CDR3 is built from 14 residues. Trimming removed 5 bases from V and 6 bases from J, with 11 bases in between. CDR3 nucleotides: TGTGCCAGCAGTGTGGGTATCGGTAATTCACCCCTCCACTTT. Translating it yields CASSVGIGNSPLHF.

This clonotype occurred a few times. V is TRBV5-6 and J is TRBJ1-5, with D hard to call. V lost 4 bases and J lost 0, with 11 bases in between. The CDR3 extends over 15 amino acids. Germline assignment: CDR1 SGHDT and CDR2 YYEEEE. CDR3 residues: CASSLRGYSNQPQHF. The DNA of the CDR3 is TGTGCCAGCAGCCTGCGGGGTTATAGCAATCAGCCCCAGCATTTT.

The chain combines TRBV7-2 with TRBJ2-1; D remains unclear. Germline V CDR1 and CDR2: SGHTA, FQGNSA. Trimming took off 5 bases at V and 8 bases at J, with 16 bases between the two ends. There are 14 residues in the CDR3. Written as DNA, the CDR3 is TGTGCCAGCAGCGGCCAGGTTGGGTTAGATGAGCAGTTCTTC. Encoded protein: CASSGQVGLDEQFF.

At least ten counts were recorded for this clonotype. The rearrangement uses TRBV7-2 and TRBJ1-1; D is ambiguous. The V end was cut by 2 bases, the J end by 1 base, with 11 bases between. This CDR3 spans 15 amino acids. Germline values: CDR1 SGHTA, CDR2 FQGNSA. CDR3 nucleotides: TGTGCCAGCAGCTTATCCCCCGCAGCGAACACTGAAGCTTTCTTT. This codes for CASSLSPAANTEAFF. Looking up the rest from reference TRBV7-2 and TRBJ1-1 gives the full variable domain: GAGVSQSPSNKVTEKGKDVELRCDPISGHTALYWYRQSLGQGLEFLIYFQGNSAPDKSGLPSDRFSAERTGGSVSTLTIQRTQQEDSAVYLCASSLSPAANTEAFFGQGTRLTVV.

The table lists this clonotype with many counts. V and J are TRBV6-6 and TRBJ2-5; 7 bases match TRBD1. This CDR3 has 14 residues. CDR1 MNHNY and CDR2 SVGAGI come from the germline V gene (reference sequence). Unmatched junction bases numbered 7, after V lost 5 bases and J lost 4 bases. The CDR3 loop is CASSVRGGGETQYF. The CDR3 DNA sequence: TGTGCCAGCAGTGTGCGAGGGGGCGGAGAGACCCAGTACTTC.

This clonotype has just a few counts. The J gene is TRBJ2-6, the V gene TRBV29-1, with D perhaps TRBD1 or TRBD2 (7 bases each). V lost 5 bases and J 4 bases, leaving 21 bases between the germline ends. CDR3 length equals 17 residues. The germline CDR1 and CDR2 sequences are SQVTM and ANQGSEA. The CDR3 sequence is CSVQRDSSRGGANVLTF. The CDR3 coding sequence is TGCAGCGTTCAGCGGGACAGCTCCCGTGGAGGGGCCAACGTCCTGACTTTC.

The V and J genes are TRBV4-2 and TRBJ2-2; 11 positions agree with TRBD1. The length of the CDR3 is 15 residues. The trim removed 6 bases at V and 5 bases at J, leaving 5 bases unmatched. CDR1 and CDR2 from the germline V gene are LGHNA and YNFKEQ. The CDR3 bases are TGTGCCAGCAGGATCGGACAGGGGGCTACCGGGGAGCTGTTTTTT. Protein product: CASRIGQGATGELFF.

This clonotype came up many times. V usage is TRBV6-5 and J usage is TRBJ1-1; 9 nucleotides align to TRBD1. Germline V lookup: CDR1 MNHEY, CDR2 SVGAGI. Losses at the gene ends were 8 bases for V and 4 bases for J; bases not matched to a gene: 5. This CDR3 comprises 13 residues. This CDR3 is CASAEQGATEAFF. CDR3 nucleotides: TGTGCCAGCGCCGAACAGGGGGCCACTGAAGCTTTCTTT.

Turning to this clonotype: A much larger clone lies a single base off, so this may be a read error. The V and J genes are TRBV11-1 and TRBJ2-7; no reliable D call. The CDR3 is made up of 13 amino acids. Germline CDR1 reads SGHAT; CDR2 reads FQDESV (reference sequence). CDR3 bases: TGTGCCAGCAGCCTCCCGATCACGGACGAGCGGTACTTC. This codes for CASSLPITDERYF.

The chain is built from TRBV4-2 and TRBJ2-7; 10 bases fit TRBD1. V was pared by 4 bases and J by 10 bases, with 13 bases of the junction left unmatched. Germline V CDR1 and CDR2: LGHNA, YNFKEQ. The CDR3 spans 15 residues. The CDR3 nucleotides are TGTGCCAGCAGCCTCGCTAGAGGACAGGGGGGCGCACAGTACTTC. Protein product: CASSLARGQGGAQYF.

Note on this clonotype: The junction and the germline gene differ at one end; a read error may be behind it. This rearrangement joins TRBV12-3 or TRBV12-4 to TRBJ2-3; D not resolved. CDR3 length: 14 amino acids. The CDR3 DNA reads TGTGCCAGCAGTCAACGAGCTAGAGCAGATGCGCAGTATTTT. Amino acids: CASSQRARADAQYF.

This clonotype was observed a few times. This may arise from a read error, as a much more abundant clone is one base away. The rearrangement links TRBV10-3 to TRBJ1-2; D is unresolved. Germline V CDR1 and CDR2: ENHRY, SYGVKD. The CDR3 is made up of 11 amino acids. The CDR3 nucleotides are TGTACCATCAGTGAGTCCTATGGCTACACCTTC. This translates into CTISESYGYTF.

This clonotype has just a few counts. This chain uses TRBV6-5 with TRBJ1-2; weak D call: TRBD1 (5 bases). Germline CDR1 is MNHEY and CDR2 is SVGAGI. V was cut by 10 bases and J by 4 bases, with 13 bases left in between. The CDR3 has 12 amino acids. The CDR3 loop reads CAIASGSYGYTF. The CDR3 DNA reads as TGTGCCATCGCATCAGGGAGCTATGGCTACACCTTC.